Shown below are 32 T cell receptor beta chains from a single sample sequenced in a study of cytomegalovirus exposure and HLA in healthy donors. With 60 Vbeta and 13 Jbeta primers, the PCR was carried out. The assay was immunoSEQ multiplex PCR, and TCRdb's table has in-frame clones only and misses some. The data show 80,000 to 130,000 clones, with around 80% seen just once and roughly 14% held by the top ten. Sequencing was performed on PBMCs. The receptors stem from a male donor in good health and CMV-seropositive.

The chain carries TRBV19 and TRBJ1-1; D might be TRBD1 (5 bases). CDR3 length: 15 amino acids. Germline V gene lookup returns CDR1 LNHDA and CDR2 SQIVND (reference sequence). V was trimmed by 1 base and J by 8 bases, leaving 17 bases between them. The CDR3 sequence: CASSIAAAGEEEAFF. The CDR3 DNA reads TGTGCCAGTAGTATAGCCGCGGCGGGGGAGGAGGAAGCTTTCTTT.

This chain uses TRBV5-1 with TRBJ1-1; tentative D call: TRBD1 (5 bases). CDR3 length: 16 residues. CDR1 and CDR2 (germline): SGHRS, YFSETQ. Between the trimmed V and J ends, which lost 0 bases and 2 bases, there was a span of 14 bases. CDR3 in DNA: TGCGCCAGCAGCTTGGAGGTTGGGCAGGGAAACACTGAAGCTTTCTTT. Protein: CASSLEVGQGNTEAFF.

This sequence joins TRBV19 and TRBJ1-2, with 8 bases identical to TRBD1. V shed 6 bases and J 2 bases; nucleotides not matched to a gene: 11. Germline CDR1 is LNHDA and CDR2 is SQIVND (reference sequence). The CDR3 is 16 amino acids. The CDR3 here is CASSLRTGWLNYGYTF. The CDR3 DNA reads TGTGCCAGTAGCCTTAGGACAGGGTGGTTGAACTATGGCTACACCTTC.

The chain employs TRBV27 and TRBJ2-5; TRBD1 is a possible D gene (6 bases). The CDR3 has 13 amino acids. The germline V and J ends were trimmed by 3 bases and 1 base, with 6 bases remaining between them. Per germline, CDR1 MNHEY and CDR2 SMNVEV (reference sequence). The CDR3 nucleotides read TGTGCCAGCAGTTTCAGGGGCCAAGAGACCCAGTACTTC. It specifies CASSFRGQETQYF.

V gene TRBV30 combines with J gene TRBJ2-1, with a possible D match to TRBD2 (5 bases). The CDR3 covers 11 residues. Germline loops: CDR1 GTSNPN, CDR2 SVGIG (reference sequence). V lost 1 base and J lost 9, with 7 bases in between. CDR3 in amino acids: CAWSAEGEQFF. The CDR3 DNA follows: TGTGCCTGGAGTGCCGAGGGTGAGCAGTTCTTC.

The chain links TRBV7-2 to TRBJ2-7; TRBD1 agrees at 10 bases. This CDR3 comprises 15 residues. Germline V gene sequence: CDR1 SGHTA, CDR2 FQGNSA. V lost 1 base to trimming and J lost 5 bases; unmatched junction nucleotides: 5. The CDR3 here is CASSLGGQGRNEQYF. The CDR3 DNA is TGTGCCAGCAGCTTAGGGGGACAGGGGCGAAACGAGCAGTACTTC. Combining the CDR3 with reference TRBV7-2 and TRBJ2-7 gives the whole variable domain GAGVSQSPSNKVTEKGKDVELRCDPISGHTALYWYRQSLGQGLEFLIYFQGNSAPDKSGLPSDRFSAERTGGSVSTLTIQRTQQEDSAVYLCASSLGGQGRNEQYFGPGTRLTVT.

The rearrangement links TRBV5-1 to TRBJ1-6, with TRBD1 matching over 7 bases. Looked up from germline, CDR1 is SGHRS and CDR2 is YFSETQ. The CDR3 is 15 amino acids. V dropped 3 bases and J dropped 8; count of bases not matched to a gene: 8. The CDR3 DNA is TGCGCCAGCAGCTCAGGGGGGACATCAGATTCACCCCTCCACTTT. Its translation: CASSSGGTSDSPLHF.

DNA of the CDR3: TGTGCCAGCACTTTAGATACGGGAGTGGGGAATGAGCAGTTCTTC. Protein: CASTLDTGVGNEQFF. V is TRBV2 and J is TRBJ2-1; D is perhaps TRBD2 (6 bases). The germline gives CDR1 SNHLY, CDR2 FYNNEI. The CDR3 is made up of 15 amino acids. V was shortened by 7 bases and J by 7 bases, with 20 bases between the two germline ends.

Notes on this clone: The identical CDR3 is also encoded by other nucleotide sequences in the sample. The V and J genes are TRBV6-5 and TRBJ1-3; D may be TRBD1 (5 bases). This CDR3 is built from 14 residues. V lost 6 bases and J lost 2, with 11 bases in between. CDR1 MNHEY and CDR2 SVGAGI come from the germline V gene. The CDR3 region is CASSIGGAGNTIYF. CDR3 DNA: TGTGCCAGCAGCATCGGAGGGGCTGGAAACACCATATATTTT.

V usage is TRBV7-9 and J usage is TRBJ1-5; TRBD1 might be the D (5 bases). Trimming cost V 5 bases and J 4 bases, with 12 bases left between them. This CDR3 spans 14 amino acids. Germline V gene sequence: CDR1 SEHNR, CDR2 FQNEAQ (reference sequence). As DNA, the CDR3 is TGTGCCAGCAGCCCCTCGGGGGTAAATCAGCCCCAGCATTTT. Translating it yields CASSPSGVNQPQHF. The full variable domain, rest sourced from reference TRBV7-9 and TRBJ1-5, is DTGVSQNPRHKITKRGQNVTFRCDPISEHNRLYWYRQTLGQGPEFLTYFQNEAQLEKSRLLSDRFSAERPKGSFSTLEIQRTEQGDSAMYLCASSPSGVNQPQHFGDGTRLSIL.

The chain uses TRBV10-2 and TRBJ2-3, with 10 bases identical to TRBD2. CDR1 is WSHSY, CDR2 SAAADI, per germline. V shed 5 bases, J shed 6 bases, and the junction held 5 bases outside the gene matches. This CDR3 contains 14 residues. Here the CDR3 reads CASSSGGARDTQYF. As DNA, the CDR3 is TGCGCCAGCAGTAGCGGGGGGGCCAGGGATACGCAGTATTTT.

In DNA, the CDR3 is TGTGCCAGCACCGCCGGGACAGGGATCAATTCACCCCTCCACTTT. Translating gives CASTAGTGINSPLHF. The chain links TRBV27 to TRBJ1-6; 9 bases match TRBD1. This CDR3 is 15 amino acids long. Germline trimming cut 7 bases from V and 7 bases from J; bases unmatched to any gene: 8. The germline V gene has CDR1 MNHEY and CDR2 SMNVEV (reference sequence).

Only a few counts were recorded for this clone. V gene TRBV9 combines with J gene TRBJ2-3; D not certain. CDR3 length: 16 residues. V shed 2 bases and J shed 5 bases, with 18 bases lying between them. CDR1 is SGDLS, CDR2 YYNGEE, per germline. The CDR3 DNA follows: TGTGCCAGCAGCGTCATCTTTGCGAGGCCGCAAGATACGCAGTATTTT. As protein: CASSVIFARPQDTQYF.

V and J are TRBV5-5 and TRBJ1-5; unclear D gene. In germline, CDR1 is SGHKS, CDR2 YYEKEE (reference sequence). This CDR3 is 20 amino acids long. The V and J ends lost 0 bases and 3 bases respectively, with 25 bases between them. CDR3 nucleotide sequence: TGTGCCAGCAGCTTGGCCGAGATAACCCAGCTGAGCGGGGACAATCAGCCCCAGCATTTT. This encodes CASSLAEITQLSGDNQPQHF.

The rearrangement uses TRBV27 and TRBJ1-1, with unresolved D. CDR1 and CDR2 from the germline V gene are MNHEY and SMNVEV (reference sequence). The V gene lost 6 bases and the J gene lost 4 bases, with 18 bases spanning the gap. The CDR3 consists of 15 residues. The CDR3 coding sequence is TGTGCCAGCAGCGTAACGGGAGGTGGGTCCACTGAAGCTTTCTTT. It yields the protein CASSVTGGGSTEAFF.

The genes are TRBV25-1 and TRBJ1-4; no reliable D call. Trimming removed 6 bases at V and 0 bases at J, with 8 bases between. The CDR3 is 14 residues long. Per germline, CDR1 MGHDK and CDR2 SYGVNS. CDR3: CASREESTNEKLFF. Written as DNA, the CDR3 is TGTGCCAGCAGGGAGGAATCAACTAATGAAAAACTGTTTTTT.

V and J are TRBV5-6 and TRBJ1-4, with D tentatively TRBD1 (6 bases). The CDR3 is 15 amino acids. Trimming left V 2 bases short and J 4 bases short, with 12 bases between. Germline V CDR1 and CDR2: SGHDT, YYEEEE. DNA of the CDR3: TGTGCCAGCAGCTTATTGGACAGTCGTAATGAAAAACTGTTTTTT. Translation: CASSLLDSRNEKLFF. The whole variable domain, filled in from reference TRBV5-6 and TRBJ1-4, reads DAGVTQSPTHLIKTRGQQVTLRCSPKSGHDTVSWYQQALGQGPQFIFQYYEEEERQRGNFPDRFSGHQFPNYSSELNVNALLLGDSALYLCASSLLDSRNEKLFFGSGTQLSVL.

The rearrangement uses TRBV19 and TRBJ1-6; D is uncertain. The CDR3 has 16 amino acids. The germline V and J ends were trimmed by 1 base and 8 bases, with 15 bases remaining between them. Germline V gene lookup returns CDR1 LNHDA and CDR2 SQIVND (reference sequence). The CDR3 region is CASSIGGISRHSPLHF. The CDR3 bases are TGTGCCAGTAGTATAGGAGGGATTTCAAGGCATTCACCCCTCCACTTT.

The rearrangement joins TRBV4-1 to TRBJ2-7, with TRBD2 matching over 8 bases. The CDR3 length is 14 residues. CDR1 and CDR2 (germline): MGHRA, YSYEKL. Trimming removed 4 bases from V and 1 base from J; junction bases left unmatched: 3. CDR3 sequence: CASSPGGQSYEQYF. In DNA, the CDR3 is TGCGCCAGCAGCCCGGGGGGGCAGTCCTACGAGCAGTACTTC.

The J gene is TRBJ2-1, the V gene TRBV4-1; D possibly corresponds to TRBD2 (7 bases). V was shortened by 0 bases and J by 8 bases, with 11 bases between the two germline ends. Germline loops: CDR1 MGHRA, CDR2 YSYEKL. CDR3 length: 14 amino acids. The CDR3 DNA follows: TGCGCCAGCAGCCAAGACTGGGGGGGCGATGAGCAGTTCTTC. Its translation: CASSQDWGGDEQFF.

This chain links TRBV2 with TRBJ2-7, with D perhaps TRBD1 (6 bases). V lost 7 bases to trimming and J lost 6 bases, with 16 bases between them. The CDR3 consists of 13 residues. CDR1 and CDR2 (germline): SNHLY, FYNNEI. In DNA, the CDR3 is TGTGCCAGCACCCAGAGCAGGGGTCCCGAGCAGTACTTC. It specifies CASTQSRGPEQYF.

V usage is TRBV30 and J usage is TRBJ2-1; 7 nucleotides agree with TRBD2. Germline V lookup: CDR1 GTSNPN, CDR2 SVGIG (reference sequence). This CDR3 has 14 residues. The J segment lost 8 bases and the V segment lost 0 bases, leaving 7 bases of the junction unmatched. The DNA of the CDR3 is TGTGCCTGGAGTGTAGGAAGGGGAGGGGATGAGCAGTTCTTC. Its translation is CAWSVGRGGDEQFF.

The CDR3 DNA sequence: TGTGCCAGCAGCCAAAAGCGGGACACCCACACAGATACGCAGTATTTT. It is translated as CASSQKRDTHTDTQYF. This chain uses TRBV6-6 with TRBJ2-3; D might be TRBD2 (7 bases). Germline CDR1 reads MNHNY; CDR2 reads SVGAGI (reference sequence). Trimming pared 6 bases from V and 2 bases from J, leaving 18 bases between. There are 16 residues in the CDR3.

The chain recombines TRBV30 with TRBJ2-7; 11 nucleotides align to TRBD1. CDR3 length: 14 residues. V was clipped by 5 bases and J by 5 bases; unmatched bases: 8. The germline gives CDR1 GTSNPN, CDR2 SVGIG (reference sequence). The CDR3 loop is CAWEPDRGLNEQYF. The DNA for the CDR3 is TGTGCCTGGGAGCCGGACAGGGGGCTTAACGAGCAGTACTTC.

CDR3 nucleotide sequence: TGTGCCAGCAGCCGTCAAACAGGGGACCCCTACGAGCAGTACTTC. Translation: CASSRQTGDPYEQYF. The chain couples TRBV7-2 to TRBJ2-7; TRBD1 matches at 7 bases. Looked up from germline, CDR1 is SGHTA and CDR2 is FQGNSA. This CDR3 has 15 amino acids. Trimming removed 5 bases from V and 2 bases from J; junction bases left unmatched: 9.

The table lists this clone with a few counts. V is TRBV7-9 and J is TRBJ2-1, with D unresolved. Germline CDR1 is SEHNR and CDR2 is FQNEAQ (reference sequence). The CDR3 totals 14 residues. Deletions cut 5 bases from V and 1 base from J, with 9 bases between. The CDR3 sequence is CASSADNSYNEQFF. For the CDR3, the DNA is TGTGCCAGCAGCGCAGACAATTCCTACAATGAGCAGTTCTTC.

For the CDR3, the DNA is TGCGCCAGCAGCCGGGACAGCGTTAATTCACCCCTCCACTTT. Protein: CASSRDSVNSPLHF. The chain carries TRBV5-1 and TRBJ1-6; 7 bases fit TRBD1. Germline CDR1 SGHRS, CDR2 YFSETQ. The V segment lost 4 bases and the J segment 6 bases; nucleotides outside the gene matches: 4. CDR3 size: 14 residues.

The J gene is TRBJ2-3, the V gene TRBV6-5; TRBD1 might be the D (6 bases). V was cut by 6 bases and J by 0 bases, with 13 bases left in between. The CDR3 sequence is 15 residues long. Germline V gene lookup returns CDR1 MNHEY and CDR2 SVGAGI. CDR3 sequence reads: CASRETGMSTDTQYF. The CDR3 bases are TGTGCCAGCAGGGAAACAGGGATGAGCACAGATACGCAGTATTTT.

V gene TRBV9 combines with J gene TRBJ1-2; D is uncertain. CDR3 length equals 13 residues. V was trimmed by 0 bases and J by 2 bases, leaving 5 bases between them. Germline-derived CDR1 and CDR2 are SGDLS and YYNGEE. The CDR3 loop reads CASSVVQNYGYTF. Here the CDR3 DNA reads TGTGCCAGCAGCGTAGTTCAGAACTATGGCTACACCTTC.

There are a few counts of this clone. The chain uses TRBV5-1 and TRBJ2-1; 8 bases are a match to TRBD1. The CDR3 extends over 13 amino acids. The trim removed 4 bases at V and 8 bases at J, leaving 5 bases unmatched. Germline V lookup: CDR1 SGHRS, CDR2 YFSETQ. The CDR3 is CASSRDRIDEQFF. The CDR3 nucleotides read TGCGCCAGCAGCAGGGACAGGATCGATGAGCAGTTCTTC.

The V call is TRBV11-2, the J call TRBJ2-4; TRBD2 aligns across 16 bases. J gave up 8 bases and V 5 bases, and 3 bases lay outside the gene matches. Germline CDR1 is SGHAT and CDR2 is FQNNGV. The CDR3 totals 15 residues. The CDR3 DNA reads TGTGCCAGCAGCACCGGGACTAGCGGGGGGGACATTCAGTACTTC. Translating gives CASSTGTSGGDIQYF.

This chain uses TRBV19 with TRBJ2-1; possibly TRBD1 for D (6 bases). Germline V gives CDR1 LNHDA, CDR2 SQIVND (reference sequence). The CDR3 loop spans 13 amino acids. Deletions cut 7 bases from V and 9 bases from J, with 16 bases between. CDR3 amino acids: CASIPLQGGEQFF. CDR3 in DNA: TGTGCCAGTATCCCGTTACAGGGCGGTGAGCAGTTCTTC.